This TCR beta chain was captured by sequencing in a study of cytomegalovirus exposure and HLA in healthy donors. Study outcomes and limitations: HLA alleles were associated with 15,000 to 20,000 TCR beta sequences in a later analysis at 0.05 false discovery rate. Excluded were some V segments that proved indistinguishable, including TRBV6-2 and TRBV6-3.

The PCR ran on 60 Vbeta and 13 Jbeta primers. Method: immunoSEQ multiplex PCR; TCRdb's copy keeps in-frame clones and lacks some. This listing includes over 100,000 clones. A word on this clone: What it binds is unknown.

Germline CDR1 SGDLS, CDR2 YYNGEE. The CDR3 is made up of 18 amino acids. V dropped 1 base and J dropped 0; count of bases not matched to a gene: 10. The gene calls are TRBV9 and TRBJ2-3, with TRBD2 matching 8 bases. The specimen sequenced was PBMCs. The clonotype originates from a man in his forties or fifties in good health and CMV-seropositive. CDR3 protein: CASSVTSGGFFSTDTQYF. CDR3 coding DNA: TGTGCCAGCAGCGTAACTTCGGGGGGGTTTTTTAGCACAGATACGCAGTATTTT. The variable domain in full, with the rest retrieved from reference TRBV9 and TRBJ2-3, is DSGVTQTPKHLITATGQRVTLRCSPRSGDLSVYWYQQSLDQGLQFLIQYYNGEERAKGNILERFSAQQFPDLHSELNLSSLELGDSALYFCASSVTSGGFFSTDTQYFGPGTRLTVL.